This is a list of T cell receptor beta chains from one sample in a study of blood T cell repertoires in COVID-19. Sequencing used immunoSEQ multiplex PCR; TCRdb keeps in-frame clones, though not all of them. Here the sample spans around 80,000 clones, around 76% being singletons. Material: peripheral blood. These TCRs come from a woman of 80 years or more with active or convalescent COVID-19. CDR3s include the opening cysteine and the closing phenylalanine or tryptophan. The order of the fields is V gene, clone size, D gene, J gene, CDR3 protein, CDR3 DNA. The D gene is left open where the match is weak. Clone size appears in some rows only: once, few, many, or a class for an expanded clone.

V: TRBV11-2
size: NA
D: NA
J: TRBJ1-2
CDR3: CASSQRTANYGYTF
DNA: TGTGCCAGCAGCCAGAGGACAGCTAACTATGGCTACACCTTC

V: TRBV6-2/TRBV6-3
size: NA
D: TRBD2
J: TRBJ2-3
CDR3: CASSRTSGGASPTDTQYF
DNA: TGTGCCAGCAGTAGGACTAGCGGGGGGGCCAGCCCTACAGATACGCAGTATTTT

V: TRBV7-4
size: NA
D: TRBD1
J: TRBJ2-7
CDR3: CASSSDDRGFDHEQYF
DNA: TGTGCCAGCAGCTCCGATGACAGGGGGTTTGATCACGAGCAGTACTTC

V: TRBV6-5
size: NA
D: NA
J: TRBJ1-3
CDR3: CASRGTSGNTIYF
DNA: TGTGCCAGCCGGGGTACCTCTGGAAACACCATATATTTT

V: TRBV30
size: NA
D: TRBD1
J: TRBJ1-6
CDR3: CAWSFGQGFSPLHF
DNA: TGTGCCTGGAGTTTCGGACAGGGGTTTTCACCCCTCCACTTT

V: TRBV3-1/TRBV3-2
size: NA
D: NA
J: TRBJ2-7
CDR3: CASSQDLTYEQYF
DNA: TGTGCCAGCAGCCAAGATCTTACCTACGAGCAGTACTTC

V: TRBV2
size: NA
D: TRBD1
J: TRBJ1-5
CDR3: CATQTQGAGNQPQHF
DNA: TGTGCCACCCAGACCCAGGGGGCTGGCAATCAGCCCCAGCATTTT

V: TRBV6-5
size: NA
D: TRBD2
J: TRBJ2-1
CDR3: CASRSSGGSLDEQFF
DNA: TGTGCCAGCAGATCTAGCGGGGGAAGCCTCGATGAGCAGTTCTTC

V: TRBV4-1
size: NA
D: TRBD1
J: TRBJ1-5
CDR3: CASSQVTGGGPQHF
DNA: TGCGCCAGCAGCCAAGTAACAGGGGGGGGGCCCCAGCATTTT

V: TRBV6-1
size: NA
D: TRBD1
J: TRBJ2-5
CDR3: CASSEVGGWSETQYF
DNA: TGTGCCAGCAGTGAGGTAGGGGGCTGGTCGGAGACCCAGTACTTC

V: TRBV30
size: few
D: NA
J: TRBJ1-6
CDR3: CAWSFRIGDLHF
DNA: TGTGCCTGGAGTTTTCGGATAGGGGACCTCCACTTT

V: TRBV9
size: NA
D: NA
J: TRBJ2-2
CDR3: CASSVAGGTTGELFF
DNA: TGTGCCAGCAGCGTAGCGGGGGGCACCACCGGGGAGCTGTTTTTT

V: TRBV29-1
size: NA
D: TRBD2
J: TRBJ2-2
CDR3: CSVAGLAGALNTGELFF
DNA: TGCAGCGTCGCAGGACTAGCGGGGGCCTTGAACACCGGGGAGCTGTTTTTT

V: TRBV7-9
size: NA
D: TRBD1
J: TRBJ1-1
CDR3: CASSSTGVNTEAFF
DNA: TGTGCCAGCAGCTCGACAGGGGTTAACACTGAAGCTTTCTTT

V: TRBV20-1
size: NA
D: NA
J: TRBJ1-1
CDR3: CSASGGRGEPEAFF
DNA: TGCAGTGCTAGTGGGGGGAGGGGAGAGCCTGAAGCTTTCTTT

V: TRBV7-9
size: NA
D: TRBD1
J: TRBJ1-1
CDR3: CASSPTTTGAGTEAFF
DNA: TGTGCCAGCAGCCCAACTACGACAGGGGCAGGCACTGAAGCTTTCTTT

V: TRBV24-1
size: few
D: NA
J: TRBJ1-2
CDR3: CATSTGPLDGYTF
DNA: TGTGCCACCAGTACAGGTCCTCTGGATGGCTACACCTTC

V: TRBV28
size: NA
D: NA
J: TRBJ1-2
CDR3: CASSKQINYGYTF
DNA: TGTGCCAGCAGCAAACAGATTAACTATGGCTACACCTTC

V: TRBV5-6
size: few
D: NA
J: TRBJ1-1
CDR3: CATTSRGLTEAFF
DNA: TGTGCCACTACCTCCCGGGGACTAACTGAAGCTTTCTTT

V: TRBV12-3/TRBV12-4
size: few
D: NA
J: TRBJ1-2
CDR3: CASSSDQFYGYTF
DNA: TGTGCCAGCAGTTCAGATCAATTCTATGGCTACACCTTC

V: TRBV6-2/TRBV6-3
size: NA
D: NA
J: TRBJ2-3
CDR3: CASSLGQSSTDTQYF
DNA: TGTGCCAGCAGCCTGGGACAATCTAGCACAGATACGCAGTATTTT

V: TRBV29-1
size: few
D: NA
J: TRBJ1-4
CDR3: CSGRVAGEKLFF
DNA: TGCAGCGGCAGGGTTGCTGGGGAAAAACTGTTTTTT

V: TRBV18
size: NA
D: TRBD1
J: TRBJ2-2
CDR3: CASSPRDRVTGELFF
DNA: TGTGCCAGCTCACCACGGGACAGGGTCACCGGGGAGCTGTTTTTT

V: TRBV7-2
size: NA
D: NA
J: TRBJ2-3
CDR3: CASSLGPAEDTQYF
DNA: TGTGCCAGCAGCCTAGGACCAGCGGAAGATACGCAGTATTTT

V: TRBV5-8
size: NA
D: NA
J: TRBJ2-2
CDR3: CASYLRGAAGELFF
DNA: TGTGCCAGCTACCTTCGGGGGGCGGCCGGGGAGCTGTTTTTT

V: TRBV4-2
size: once
D: NA
J: TRBJ1-2
CDR3: CASSQSGRGYTF
DNA: TGTGCCAGCAGCCAATCAGGGCGCGGCTACACCTTC

V: TRBV6-2/TRBV6-3
size: NA
D: NA
J: TRBJ1-1
CDR3: CASSPTGNTEAFF
DNA: TGTGCCAGCAGCCCGACAGGGAACACTGAAGCTTTCTTT

V: TRBV6-5
size: NA
D: NA
J: TRBJ1-2
CDR3: CASRPPAPGNYGYTF
DNA: TGTGCCAGCAGACCTCCCGCCCCCGGGAACTATGGCTACACCTTC

V: TRBV19
size: NA
D: TRBD2
J: TRBJ2-1
CDR3: CASSRGGSYNEQFF
DNA: TGTGCCAGTAGTCGCGGGGGTTCCTACAATGAGCAGTTCTTC

V: TRBV9
size: NA
D: NA
J: TRBJ2-1
CDR3: CASSPRQGGTSNEQFF
DNA: TGTGCCAGCAGCCCACGACAGGGAGGAACTAGCAATGAGCAGTTCTTC

V: TRBV15
size: once
D: NA
J: TRBJ1-5
CDR3: CATSRETDSPQHF
DNA: TGTGCCACCAGCAGAGAGACGGACTCGCCCCAGCATTTT

V: TRBV5-8
size: NA
D: NA
J: TRBJ1-5
CDR3: CASSLVGDGQPQHF
DNA: TGTGCCAGCAGCTTGGTGGGAGACGGTCAGCCCCAGCATTTT

V: TRBV7-8
size: NA
D: TRBD2
J: TRBJ2-5
CDR3: CASSSGGRETQYF
DNA: TGTGCCAGCAGCTCCGGGGGGAGAGAGACCCAGTACTTC

V: TRBV7-8
size: once
D: TRBD1
J: TRBJ2-7
CDR3: CASSTSGAQGAGEQYF
DNA: TGTGCCAGCAGCACCTCGGGGGCACAGGGGGCCGGCGAGCAGTACTTC

V: TRBV7-3
size: NA
D: TRBD2
J: TRBJ2-3
CDR3: CASSQSGGVTDTQYF
DNA: TGTGCCAGCAGCCAGAGCGGGGGGGTAACAGATACGCAGTATTTT

V: TRBV5-1
size: NA
D: TRBD1
J: TRBJ2-5
CDR3: CASTQLTGGQETQYF
DNA: TGCGCCAGCACCCAACTAACAGGGGGCCAAGAGACCCAGTACTTC

V: TRBV3-1/TRBV3-2
size: NA
D: NA
J: TRBJ2-2
CDR3: CASSPRLDSETGELFF
DNA: TGTGCCAGCAGTCCCAGGCTGGACAGCGAAACCGGGGAGCTGTTTTTT

V: TRBV7-2
size: NA
D: NA
J: TRBJ1-2
CDR3: CASSLGSQNRYTF
DNA: TGTGCCAGCAGCTTAGGATCCCAGAACCGCTACACCTTC

V: TRBV9
size: NA
D: TRBD1
J: TRBJ1-2
CDR3: CASSVEGQGYYGYTF
DNA: TGTGCCAGCAGCGTAGAGGGACAGGGATACTATGGCTACACCTTC

V: TRBV7-2
size: NA
D: NA
J: TRBJ2-7
CDR3: CASSLSRSSTYEQYF
DNA: TGTGCCAGCAGCTTATCGAGGTCTTCCACCTACGAGCAGTACTTC

V: TRBV14
size: NA
D: TRBD2
J: TRBJ2-3
CDR3: CASSQELARTDTQYF
DNA: TGTGCCAGCAGCCAAGAACTAGCGAGGACAGATACGCAGTATTTT

V: TRBV7-9
size: few
D: NA
J: TRBJ1-1
CDR3: CASSLVPGFTEAFF
DNA: TGTGCCAGCAGCTTAGTACCAGGGTTCACTGAAGCTTTCTTT

V: TRBV6-5
size: NA
D: NA
J: TRBJ2-1
CDR3: CASSRRLDEQFF
DNA: TGTGCCAGCAGCCGCCGACTAGACGAGCAGTTCTTC

V: TRBV24-1
size: NA
D: TRBD2
J: TRBJ2-5
CDR3: CATSEPGGAEETQYF
DNA: TGTGCCACCAGTGAGCCCGGGGGGGCCGAGGAGACCCAGTACTTC

V: TRBV3-1/TRBV3-2
size: NA
D: NA
J: TRBJ2-3
CDR3: CASSQDLASTDTQYF
DNA: TGTGCCAGCAGCCAAGATCTAGCTAGCACAGATACGCAGTATTTT